This T cell receptor (beta chain) originates from a study of blood T cells in healthy people across ages (dated by TCRdb to 2015 to 2017). As for the study more broadly: Template switching captured roughly one uniquely barcoded TCR beta cDNA molecule per two T cells in model experiments. Using the same blood draw, the study looked at two additional independent replicas of 1 million unique cDNA reads for two donors, one aged 18 to 30 and the other aged 80 or older. To avoid experimental bias, donors of different ages were distributed randomly across sequencing lanes. Age-related changes in TCR beta repertoire diversity were measured in the study by deep sequencing normalized with unique cDNA molecular identifiers. The donors were divided into four age groups: young (average roughly 15 years), middle-aged (roughly 42), aged (about 62) and long-lived (about 90). Overall results and qualifications from the work: Observed TCR beta diversity correlated strongly with the percentage of naive T cells measured by flow cytometry. Conclusive comparison of naive and antigen-experienced compartments was prevented by the profiling of bulk unsorted PBMCs. As age increased, observed TCR beta diversity per million T cells dropped in a roughly linear way, and a significant reduction was already evident by age 40. Because the CMV infection status of the donors was unknown, age-related changes in expanded clonotypes may potentially have been confounded. The long-lived group showed more naive CD4+ T cells, fewer expanded clones and increased TCR diversity than the aged group, suggesting age selection. Estimates of total diversity from one million sequenced T cells were regarded as lower bounds and underestimates.

Reading from cysteine to phenylalanine, the CDR3 counts 14 amino acids. The DNA shown is the 42-base CDR3, in frame from base 1. According to the germline V gene (reference sequence), CDR1 reads LGHDT and CDR2 reads YNNKEL. V and J lose 4 bases and 0 bases, and a span of 10 bases separates them. The 39 donors, aged 6 to 90 years, were systemically healthy Caucasian individuals from Russia. Roughly 9.5 milliliters of peripheral blood were drawn from each donor into EDTA-treated Vacutainer tubes. Ficoll-Paque density-gradient centrifugation was used to isolate PBMCs, with at least 6 million obtained per sample. Trizol reagent was used to extract total RNA from PBMCs, with at least 6 micrograms per sample. Naive CD45RAhigh/CD27high T cell percentages were measured by flow cytometry on a PBMC aliquot from every donor. The library was generated by 5' RACE. Data came from an Illumina HiSeq 2500. A second PCR of 7 to 11 cycles was performed with a sample-barcoded 5' primer and a J-beta primer mix. Each TCR beta cDNA molecule received a unique molecular identifier from a template-switch 5' adaptor carrying 12 random nucleotides. Each sample yielded at least 3 million CDR3-containing paired-end reads. First-strand cDNA was synthesized from all RNA with the Mint cDNA synthesis kit, primed by a TRBC-specific oligonucleotide. All cDNA was treated with uracil-DNA glycosylase and then went through a first 18-cycle PCR with the universal primers M1SS and BC2_uni_R. The authors' pipeline ran thus. Each sample was normalized by randomly selecting 1 million high-quality reads, each carrying a distinct molecular identifier. Instead of being binned into consensus sequences, reads that shared molecular identifiers were thrown out. MiTCR, run with a Q25 quality threshold and the strictest error-elimination algorithm, handled CDR3 identification, clonotype clustering and error correction. A nonparametric unseen species model with Euler transformation was used to estimate a lower bound on total TCR beta diversity. TCRdb trimmed the raw reads at Q25, called clones with MiXCR and kept productive beta chains. Rows are combined by CDR3 protein, so each entry shows the most common genes and DNA. The V and J calls reflect TCRdb's pipeline rather than the authors' work. Within this sample are 1.5 million to 2 million distinct CDR3 sequences, with around 48% of them counted one time only. Clones ranked in the top ten supply over 2% of the sample.

A remark on this clonotype: The antigen this receptor binds is unknown. No base quality values were provided; no much bigger clone lies one nucleotide off.

Sequencing input: blood. The clonotype originates from a woman aged 40-49 years in good health. Recombination connected TRBV3-1 to TRBJ2-7; the D gene identity is not certain. The sequenced DNA is TGTGCCAGCAGCCCCTCCATGAACTCCTACGAGCAGTACTTC. This is translated as CASSPSMNSYEQYF.